The clone carrying this T cell receptor (beta chain) has a single count. The CDR3 has 17 amino acids. Germline values: CDR1 MNHNS, CDR2 SASEGT. V was trimmed by 2 bases and J by 3 bases, leaving 20 bases between them. Naive CD8 isolation took CD45RO-negative cells positively selected for CCR7 and excluded terminally differentiated effector memory CD45RA+ cells. The protocol was immunoSEQ multiplex PCR, while the TCRdb copy is restricted to in-frame clones and leaves out a portion. Of approximately 2,000,000 clones in the sample, roughly 95% were seen once. The sample comes from a study of shared clonotypes between healthy human individuals.

Input material: naive CD8+ T cells from PBMCs. The sequence was collected from a man aged 18 to 35 in good health. Some clones in this sample may be carry-over from other donors' samples. V and J are TRBV6-1 and TRBJ2-7; perhaps D is TRBD1 or TRBD2 (5 bases each). CDR3 residues: CASSENEGVARGYEQYF. Here the CDR3 DNA reads TGTGCCAGCAGTGAAAATGAAGGGGTGGCCCGGGGCTACGAGCAGTACTTC.